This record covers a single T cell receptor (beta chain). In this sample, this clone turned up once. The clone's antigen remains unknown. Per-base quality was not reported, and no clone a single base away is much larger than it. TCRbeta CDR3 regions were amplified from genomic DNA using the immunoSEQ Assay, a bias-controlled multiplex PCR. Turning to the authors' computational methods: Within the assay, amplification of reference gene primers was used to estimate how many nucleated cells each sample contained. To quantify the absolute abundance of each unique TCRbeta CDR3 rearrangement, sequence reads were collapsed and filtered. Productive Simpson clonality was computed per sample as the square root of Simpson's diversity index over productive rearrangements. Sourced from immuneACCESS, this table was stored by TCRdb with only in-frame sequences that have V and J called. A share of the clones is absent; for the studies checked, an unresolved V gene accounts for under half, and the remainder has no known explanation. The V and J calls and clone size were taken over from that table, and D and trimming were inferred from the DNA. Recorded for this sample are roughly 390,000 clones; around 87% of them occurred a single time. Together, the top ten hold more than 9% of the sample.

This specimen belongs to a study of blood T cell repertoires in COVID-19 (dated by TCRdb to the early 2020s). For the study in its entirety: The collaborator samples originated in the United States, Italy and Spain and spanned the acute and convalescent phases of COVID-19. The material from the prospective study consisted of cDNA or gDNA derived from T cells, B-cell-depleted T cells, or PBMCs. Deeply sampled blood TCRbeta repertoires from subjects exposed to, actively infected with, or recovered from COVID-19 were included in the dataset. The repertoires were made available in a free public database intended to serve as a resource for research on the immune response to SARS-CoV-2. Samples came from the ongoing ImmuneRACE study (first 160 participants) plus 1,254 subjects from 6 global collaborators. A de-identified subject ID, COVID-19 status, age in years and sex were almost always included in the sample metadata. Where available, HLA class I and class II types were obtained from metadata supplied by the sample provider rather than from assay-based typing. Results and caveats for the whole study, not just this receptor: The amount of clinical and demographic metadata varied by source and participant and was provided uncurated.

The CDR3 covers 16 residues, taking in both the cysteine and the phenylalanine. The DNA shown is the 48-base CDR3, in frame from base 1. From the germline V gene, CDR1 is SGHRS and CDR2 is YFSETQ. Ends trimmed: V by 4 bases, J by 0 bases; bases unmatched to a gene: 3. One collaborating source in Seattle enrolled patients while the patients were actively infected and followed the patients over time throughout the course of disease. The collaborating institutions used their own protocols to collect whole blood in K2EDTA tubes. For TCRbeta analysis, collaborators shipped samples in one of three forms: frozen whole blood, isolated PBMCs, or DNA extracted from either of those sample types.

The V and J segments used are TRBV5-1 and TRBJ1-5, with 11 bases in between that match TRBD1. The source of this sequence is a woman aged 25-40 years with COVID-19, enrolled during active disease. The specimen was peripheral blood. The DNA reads TGCGCCAGCAGCATTGGGACAGGGGGTAGCAATCAGCCCCAGCATTTT. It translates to CASSIGTGGSNQPQHF.